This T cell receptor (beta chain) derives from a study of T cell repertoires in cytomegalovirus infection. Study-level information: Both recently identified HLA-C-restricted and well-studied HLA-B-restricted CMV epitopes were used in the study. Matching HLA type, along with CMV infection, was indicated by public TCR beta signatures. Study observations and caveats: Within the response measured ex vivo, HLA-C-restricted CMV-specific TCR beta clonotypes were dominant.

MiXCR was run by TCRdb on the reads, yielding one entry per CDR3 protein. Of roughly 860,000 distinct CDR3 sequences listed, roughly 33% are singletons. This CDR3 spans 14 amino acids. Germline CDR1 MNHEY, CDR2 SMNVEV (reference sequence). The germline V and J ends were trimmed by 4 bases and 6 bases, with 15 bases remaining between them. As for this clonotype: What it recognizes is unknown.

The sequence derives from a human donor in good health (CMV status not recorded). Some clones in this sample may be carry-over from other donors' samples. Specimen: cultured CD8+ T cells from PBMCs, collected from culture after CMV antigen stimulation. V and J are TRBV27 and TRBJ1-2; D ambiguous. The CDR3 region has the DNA TGTGCCAGCAGTTCGTCTATGGGCGGAAATGGCTACACCTTC. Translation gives CASSSSMGGNGYTF.